Shown below are 13 T cell receptor beta chains from a single sample sequenced in a study of blood T cell repertoires in COVID-19. Method: immunoSEQ multiplex PCR; TCRdb's copy keeps in-frame clones and lacks some. The sample consists of around 100,000 clones, 80% to 90% of them appearing once. Material for sequencing was peripheral blood. These receptors all stem from a human donor in a cohort sampled during active COVID-19.

This chain uses TRBV27 with TRBJ1-1; unclear D gene. In germline, CDR1 is MNHEY, CDR2 SMNVEV (reference sequence). The V end lost 4 bases, the J end lost 0 bases, and 6 bases lay between the germline ends. CDR3 length equals 13 residues. For the CDR3, the DNA is TGTGCCAGCAGTTGGGGAGTGAACACTGAAGCTTTCTTT. Translating it yields CASSWGVNTEAFF.

The rearrangement joins TRBV7-9 to TRBJ1-2; tentatively, D is TRBD1 (5 bases). Germline CDR1 reads SEHNR; CDR2 reads FQNEAQ (reference sequence). V lost 5 bases and J 5 bases, leaving 18 bases between the germline ends. The CDR3 loop spans 15 amino acids. CDR3 bases: TGTGCCAGCAGCCAAGTCGGGGGACCCATTTATGGCTACACCTTC. Its translation: CASSQVGGPIYGYTF.

CDR3 region: CASPEPGPRGTIYF. In DNA, the CDR3 is TGTGCCAGCCCCGAGCCTGGACCGCGGGGCACCATATATTTT. The chain has TRBV28 and TRBJ1-3; no firm D call. The germline V gene encodes CDR1 MDHEN and CDR2 SYDVKM. The CDR3 loop spans 14 amino acids. Trimming took off 8 bases at V and 9 bases at J, with 20 bases between the two ends.

The CDR3 DNA reads as TGCGCCAGCAGCCGAAATGATTTAGACACCAACTCCTACGAGCAGTACTTC. It specifies CASSRNDLDTNSYEQYF. This sequence joins TRBV4-1 and TRBJ2-7; no firm D call. There are 17 residues in the CDR3. V was clipped by 4 bases and J by 0 bases, with 19 bases between them. Germline CDR1 and CDR2: MGHRA and YSYEKL.

The V gene is TRBV5-1, the J gene TRBJ2-6; maybe TRBD1 (6 bases). CDR3 length: 16 amino acids. CDR1 SGHRS and CDR2 YFSETQ come from the germline V gene. V gave up 1 base and J gave up 1 base, with 9 bases separating them. CDR3 sequence: CASSLRGSSGANVLTF. DNA for the CDR3: TGCGCCAGCAGCTTGAGGGGGAGTTCTGGGGCCAACGTCCTGACTTTC.

V and J are TRBV27 and TRBJ1-4; 8 bases fit TRBD1. The CDR3 spans 16 residues. The V segment lost 2 bases and the J segment 3 bases; nucleotides outside the gene matches: 5. CDR1 MNHEY and CDR2 SMNVEV come from the germline V gene (reference sequence). The CDR3 sequence is CASSLTQGAANEKLFF. CDR3 sequence (DNA): TGTGCCAGCAGTTTAACCCAGGGGGCGGCTAATGAAAAACTGTTTTTT.

The J gene is TRBJ2-5, the V gene TRBV28; maybe TRBD2 (5 bases). The CDR3 is 15 amino acids. The ends were cut back, 5 bases at V and 5 bases at J, with 18 bases in the middle. Germline loops: CDR1 MDHEN, CDR2 SYDVKM. CDR3 in DNA: TGTGCCAGCAGTCCGACCGACTGGGGAGAGGAGACCCAGTACTTC. It codes for CASSPTDWGEETQYF.

CDR3 nucleotide sequence: TGTGCCAGCAGTCGGAGCAATCAGCCCCAGCATTTT. Translated: CASSRSNQPQHF. The rearrangement joins TRBV27 to TRBJ1-5; D is uncertain. The CDR3 totals 12 residues. The germline CDR1 and CDR2 sequences are MNHEY and SMNVEV (reference sequence). V dropped 5 bases and J dropped 1 base, with 3 bases sitting between them.

V usage is TRBV7-9 and J usage is TRBJ1-1, with TRBD1 as a possible D gene (5 bases). In germline, CDR1 is SEHNR, CDR2 FQNEAQ (reference sequence). The CDR3 contains 11 residues. Trimming cost V 10 bases and J 11 bases, with 17 bases left between them. Here the CDR3 DNA reads TGTGCCACCAACACTGCGGGGGAGGCTTTCTTT. It yields the protein CATNTAGEAFF. Together with reference TRBV7-9 and TRBJ1-1, the CDR3 gives the full variable domain: DTGVSQNPRHKITKRGQNVTFRCDPISEHNRLYWYRQTLGQGPEFLTYFQNEAQLEKSRLLSDRFSAERPKGSFSTLEIQRTEQGDSAMYLCATNTAGEAFFGQGTRLTVV.

The V call is TRBV7-8, the J call TRBJ2-2; weak D call: TRBD1 (6 bases). The CDR3 loop spans 16 amino acids. Germline values: CDR1 SGHVS, CDR2 FQNEAQ. The V gene lost 5 bases and the J gene lost 6 bases, with 19 bases spanning the gap. CDR3 protein: CASSVLPGTSAGELFF. CDR3 bases: TGTGCCAGCAGCGTCTTACCCGGGACAAGCGCCGGGGAGCTGTTTTTT.

V and J are TRBV6-5 and TRBJ2-2; D possibly corresponds to TRBD1 (6 bases). This CDR3 contains 13 residues. V was shortened by 6 bases and J by 1 base, with 6 bases between the two germline ends. The germline V gene has CDR1 MNHEY and CDR2 SVGAGI. The CDR3 nucleotides read TGTGCCAGCAGGACAGGGAACACCGGGGAGCTGTTTTTT. This codes for CASRTGNTGELFF.

The chain joins TRBV2 to TRBJ2-1, with TRBD2 matching 12 bases. The germline V gene encodes CDR1 SNHLY and CDR2 FYNNEI. The CDR3 is 15 residues long. J gave up 8 bases and V 6 bases, and 8 bases lay outside the gene matches. The DNA of the CDR3 is TGTGCCAGCAGAGCCGGGACTAGCGGGTTGGATGAGCAGTTCTTC. Amino acids: CASRAGTSGLDEQFF.

The gene calls are TRBV12-3 or TRBV12-4 and TRBJ1-1; 7 bases map to TRBD1. Unmatched junction bases numbered 8, after V lost 6 bases and J lost 7 bases. The CDR3 totals 13 residues. The CDR3 spells CASSLGQAVEAFF. In DNA form, the CDR3 reads TGTGCCAGCAGCCTAGGACAGGCCGTTGAAGCTTTCTTT.